What follows are 3 T cell receptor beta chains derived from one specimen sequenced in a study of human T cells and chemical hapten exposure. Indicated time point: patch test 1, 2 weeks after DPC sensitization. Treatment noted: therapeutic diphenylcyclopropenone sensitization with weekly scalp DPC. TCRdb processed the RACE reads anew with MiXCR; each CDR3 protein has one entry. The sample consists of fewer than 100,000 distinct CDR3 sequences, 10% to 15% of them appearing once. Sequences were derived from whole blood, sampled in connection with sensitization to the hapten diphenylcyclopropenone (DPC). The receptors originated from a woman aged 55-75 years with alopecia areata. Some clones in this sample may be carry-over from other donors' samples.

This clonotype was counted many times. The chain combines TRBV10-3 with TRBJ1-6; no reliable D call. The V gene lost 6 bases and the J gene lost 4 bases, with 10 bases spanning the gap. This CDR3 contains 14 residues. CDR1 is ENHRY, CDR2 SYGVKD, per germline. The CDR3 reads CAIRKEQYNSPLHF. In nucleotides, the CDR3 is TGTGCCATCAGGAAGGAACAGTATAATTCACCCCTCCACTTT.

This clonotype was recorded at least ten times. V and J are TRBV11-2 and TRBJ2-3; D is unclear. From germline, CDR1 is SGHAT and CDR2 FQNNGV. The CDR3 sequence is 15 residues long. V was trimmed by 5 bases and J by 0 bases, leaving 12 bases between them. The CDR3 region has the DNA TGTGCCAGCAGCGTCCCCGGTATGAGCACAGATACGCAGTATTTT. This codes for CASSVPGMSTDTQYF.

This clonotype has at least ten counts. The V call is TRBV4-1, the J call TRBJ2-1; D remains unclear. V was pared by 3 bases and J by 3 bases, with 9 bases between. CDR1 and CDR2 from the germline V gene are MGHRA and YSYEKL. The CDR3 is 14 residues long. Here the CDR3 reads CASSHSPDYNEQFF. The CDR3 DNA reads as TGCGCCAGCAGCCATAGTCCGGACTACAATGAGCAGTTCTTC.